The 6 T cell receptor beta chains below were found in one sample sequenced in a study of cytomegalovirus exposure and HLA in healthy donors. The primer mix had 60 Vbeta and 13 Jbeta primers. Only in-frame clones appear in the TCRdb table, and some are missing; sequencing was by immunoSEQ multiplex PCR. The sample yields around 150,000 clones, roughly 77% seen once. The sequenced sample was PBMCs. These receptors all stem from a man between 18 and 29 years old in good health and CMV-seropositive.

The chain uses TRBV27 and TRBJ1-1, with TRBD1 matching over 8 bases. The length of the CDR3 is 11 residues. Germline V gene sequence: CDR1 MNHEY, CDR2 SMNVEV (reference sequence). With 5 bases clipped from V and 14 bases from J, the junction kept 7 bases outside the gene matches. The CDR3 sequence is CASSTGQGEFF. Written as DNA, the CDR3 is TGTGCCAGCAGTACTGGACAGGGTGAGTTCTTT.

This clone has only a few counts. This chain links TRBV6-5 with TRBJ2-7, with 7 positions matching TRBD2. The V gene's germline CDR1 is MNHEY and CDR2 SVGAGI. CDR3 length: 13 amino acids. The J segment lost 3 bases and the V segment lost 8 bases, leaving 7 bases of the junction unmatched. CDR3 nucleotide sequence: TGTGCCAGCGGGAGGGCCCCCTACTACGAGCAGTACGTC. It translates to CASGRAPYYEQYV.

The J gene is TRBJ2-3, the V gene TRBV6-4; D is unclear. Germline V gene data show CDR1 as MRHNA and CDR2 as SNTAGT. Deletions cut 2 bases from V and 10 bases from J, with 10 bases between. CDR3 length: 12 amino acids. CDR3 bases: TGTGCCAGCAGTGACCTGGTCGGTGCGCAGTATTTT. It is translated as CASSDLVGAQYF.

This clone showed up just a few times. The V gene is TRBV19, the J gene TRBJ2-3; D is perhaps TRBD1 (5 bases). Trimming took off 3 bases at V and 0 bases at J, with 10 bases between the two ends. The CDR3 is 15 residues long. Germline V gives CDR1 LNHDA, CDR2 SQIVND (reference sequence). CDR3 nucleotides: TGTGCCAGTAGTATTGGCAAGGGGAGCACAGATACGCAGTATTTT. Translation gives CASSIGKGSTDTQYF.

This chain joins TRBV10-3 and TRBJ1-2, with no clear D. Germline CDR1 is ENHRY and CDR2 is SYGVKD. This CDR3 contains 15 residues. Trimming took 0 bases from V and 3 from J, leaving 11 bases between them. CDR3 region: CAISESSSRDYGYTF. The CDR3 nucleotides read TGTGCCATCAGTGAGTCGAGCTCACGGGACTATGGCTACACCTTC.

The rearrangement links TRBV2 to TRBJ1-5; 9 bases are a match to TRBD1. CDR3 length: 14 residues. Trimming took 7 bases from V and 8 from J; bases not matched to a gene: 9. The germline V gene has CDR1 SNHLY and CDR2 FYNNEI. The CDR3, as DNA: TGTGCCAGCAAGTCGACAGGGGGATTTGAGCCCCAGCATTTT. Residues: CASKSTGGFEPQHF.